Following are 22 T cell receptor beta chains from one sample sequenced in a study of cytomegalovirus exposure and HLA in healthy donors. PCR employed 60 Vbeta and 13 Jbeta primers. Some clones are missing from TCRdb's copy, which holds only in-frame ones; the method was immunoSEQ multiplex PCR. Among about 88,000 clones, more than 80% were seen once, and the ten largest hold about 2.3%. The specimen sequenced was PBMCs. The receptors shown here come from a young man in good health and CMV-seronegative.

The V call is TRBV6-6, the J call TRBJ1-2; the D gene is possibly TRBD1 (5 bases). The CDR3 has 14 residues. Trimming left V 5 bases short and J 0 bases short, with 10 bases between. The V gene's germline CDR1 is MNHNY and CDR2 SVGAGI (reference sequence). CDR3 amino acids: CASSNLDTNYGYTF. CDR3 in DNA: TGTGCCAGCAGTAACCTGGACACTAACTATGGCTACACCTTC.

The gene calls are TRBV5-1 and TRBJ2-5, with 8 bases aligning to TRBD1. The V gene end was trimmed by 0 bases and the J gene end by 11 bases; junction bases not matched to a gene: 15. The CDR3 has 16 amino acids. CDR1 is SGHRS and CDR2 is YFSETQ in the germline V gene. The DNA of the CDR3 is TGCGCCAGCAGCTTGGCCGTGACAGGGGTTCCCCGGGAGCAGTACTTC. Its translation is CASSLAVTGVPREQYF.

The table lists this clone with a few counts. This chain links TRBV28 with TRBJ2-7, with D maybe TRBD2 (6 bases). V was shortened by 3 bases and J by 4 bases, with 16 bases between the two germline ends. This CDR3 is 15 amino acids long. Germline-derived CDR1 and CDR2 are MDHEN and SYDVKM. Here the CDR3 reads CASSFKARGRYEQYF. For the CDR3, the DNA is TGTGCCAGCAGTTTTAAGGCACGGGGGAGGTACGAGCAGTACTTC.

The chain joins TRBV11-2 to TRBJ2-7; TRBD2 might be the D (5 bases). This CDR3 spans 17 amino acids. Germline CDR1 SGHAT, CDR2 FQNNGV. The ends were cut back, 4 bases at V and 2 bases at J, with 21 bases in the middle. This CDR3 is CASSSHAGNLGAYEQYF. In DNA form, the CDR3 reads TGTGCCAGCAGCTCTCACGCCGGGAATTTAGGCGCCTACGAGCAGTACTTC.

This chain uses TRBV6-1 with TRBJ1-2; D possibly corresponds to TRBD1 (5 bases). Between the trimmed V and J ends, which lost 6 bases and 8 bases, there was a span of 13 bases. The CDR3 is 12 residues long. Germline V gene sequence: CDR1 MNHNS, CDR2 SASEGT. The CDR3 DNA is TGTGCCAGCAGCGCCCGCGGGGGAGGCTACACCTTC. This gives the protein CASSARGGGYTF.

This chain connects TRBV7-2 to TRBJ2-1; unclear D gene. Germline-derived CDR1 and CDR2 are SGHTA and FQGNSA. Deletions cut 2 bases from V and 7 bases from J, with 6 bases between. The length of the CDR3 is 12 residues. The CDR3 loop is CASSLYGNEQFF. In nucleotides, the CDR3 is TGTGCCAGCAGCTTATACGGGAATGAGCAGTTCTTC.

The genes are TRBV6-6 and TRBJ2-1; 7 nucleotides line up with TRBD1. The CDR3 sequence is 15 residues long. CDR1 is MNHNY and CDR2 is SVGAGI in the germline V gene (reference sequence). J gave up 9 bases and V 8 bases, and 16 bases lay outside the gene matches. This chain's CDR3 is CASADRATLRGEQFF. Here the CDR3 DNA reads TGTGCCAGCGCAGACAGGGCGACCCTACGTGGTGAGCAGTTCTTC.

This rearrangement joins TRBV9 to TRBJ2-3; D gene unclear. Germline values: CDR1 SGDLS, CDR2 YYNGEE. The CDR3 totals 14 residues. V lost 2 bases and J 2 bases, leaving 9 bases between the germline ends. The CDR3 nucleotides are TGTGCCAGCAGCGTTGGGCCGACCACAGATACGCAGTATTTT. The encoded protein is CASSVGPTTDTQYF.

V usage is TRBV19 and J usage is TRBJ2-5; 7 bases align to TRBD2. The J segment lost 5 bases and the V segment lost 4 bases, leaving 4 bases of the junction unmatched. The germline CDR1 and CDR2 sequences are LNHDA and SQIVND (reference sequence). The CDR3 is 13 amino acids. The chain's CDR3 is CASSSSGRETQYF. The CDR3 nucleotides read TGTGCCAGTAGTAGTTCCGGGAGGGAGACCCAGTACTTC.

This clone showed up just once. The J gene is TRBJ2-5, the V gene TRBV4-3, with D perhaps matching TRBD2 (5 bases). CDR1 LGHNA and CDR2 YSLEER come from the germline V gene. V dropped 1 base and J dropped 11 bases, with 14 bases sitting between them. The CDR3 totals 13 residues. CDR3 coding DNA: TGCGCCAGCAGCCAAGTATTAGCGAGGGAGCAGTACTTC. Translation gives CASSQVLAREQYF.

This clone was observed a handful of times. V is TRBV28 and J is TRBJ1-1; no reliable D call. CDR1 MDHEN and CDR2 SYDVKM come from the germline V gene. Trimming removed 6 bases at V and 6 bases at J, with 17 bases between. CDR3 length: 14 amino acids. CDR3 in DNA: TGTGCCAGCAGCCACCGGGAGGTCAAGGCTGAAGCTTTCTTT. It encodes CASSHREVKAEAFF.

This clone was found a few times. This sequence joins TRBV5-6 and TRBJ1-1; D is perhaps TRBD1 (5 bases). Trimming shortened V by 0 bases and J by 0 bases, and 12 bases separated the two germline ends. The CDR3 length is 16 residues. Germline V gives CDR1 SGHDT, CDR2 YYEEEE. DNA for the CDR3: TGTGCCAGCAGCTTGGAGGCAGGGCCCTTGAACACTGAAGCTTTCTTT. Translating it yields CASSLEAGPLNTEAFF.

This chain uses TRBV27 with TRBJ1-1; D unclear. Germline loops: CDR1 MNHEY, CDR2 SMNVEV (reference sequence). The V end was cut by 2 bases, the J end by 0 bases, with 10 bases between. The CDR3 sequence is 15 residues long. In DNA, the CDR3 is TGTGCCAGCAGTTTAAGGAGGATACTGAACACTGAAGCTTTCTTT. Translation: CASSLRRILNTEAFF.

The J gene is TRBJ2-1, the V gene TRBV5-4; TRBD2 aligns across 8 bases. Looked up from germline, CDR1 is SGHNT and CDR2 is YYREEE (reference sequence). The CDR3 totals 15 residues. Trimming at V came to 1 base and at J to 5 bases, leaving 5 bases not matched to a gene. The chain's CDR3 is CASSLWAGGDNEQFF. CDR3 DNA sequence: TGTGCCAGCAGCTTGTGGGCGGGAGGTGACAATGAGCAGTTCTTC.

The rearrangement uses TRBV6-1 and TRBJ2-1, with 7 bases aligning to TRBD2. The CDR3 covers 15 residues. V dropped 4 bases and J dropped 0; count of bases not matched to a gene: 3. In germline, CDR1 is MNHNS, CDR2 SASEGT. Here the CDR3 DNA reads TGTGCCAGCAGTGTCTTAGCGGGCTCCTACAATGAGCAGTTCTTC. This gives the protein CASSVLAGSYNEQFF.

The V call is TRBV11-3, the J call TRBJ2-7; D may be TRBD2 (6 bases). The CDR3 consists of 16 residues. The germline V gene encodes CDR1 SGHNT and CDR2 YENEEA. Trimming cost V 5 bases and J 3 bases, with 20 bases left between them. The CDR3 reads CASSAPQGAGSYEQYF. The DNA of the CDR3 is TGTGCCAGCAGCGCACCCCAAGGGGCCGGGAGCTACGAGCAGTACTTC.

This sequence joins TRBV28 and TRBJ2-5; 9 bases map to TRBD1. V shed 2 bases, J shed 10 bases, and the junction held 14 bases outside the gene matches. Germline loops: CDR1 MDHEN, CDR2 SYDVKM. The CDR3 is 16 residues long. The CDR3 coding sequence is TGTGCCAGCAGTTTAAATCCCCCACCCGGGACAGGGAGCCAGTACTTC. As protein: CASSLNPPPGTGSQYF. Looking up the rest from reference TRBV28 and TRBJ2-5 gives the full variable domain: DVKVTQSSRYLVKRTGEKVFLECVQDMDHENMFWYRQDPGLGLRLIYFSYDVKMKEKGDIPEGYSVSREKKERFSLILESASTNQTSMYLCASSLNPPPGTGSQYFGPGTRLLVL.

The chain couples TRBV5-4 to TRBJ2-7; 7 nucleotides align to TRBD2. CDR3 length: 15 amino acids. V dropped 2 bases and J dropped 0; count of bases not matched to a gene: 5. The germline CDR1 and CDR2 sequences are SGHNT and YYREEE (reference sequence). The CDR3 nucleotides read TGTGCCAGCAGCTTCAGCGGGGCCTCCTCCTACGAGCAGTACTTC. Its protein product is CASSFSGASSYEQYF.

The CDR3 coding sequence is TGTGCCTGGAGTGATTTTGCGGAGCGGCAGTTCTTC. Amino acid sequence: CAWSDFAERQFF. V and J are TRBV30 and TRBJ2-1; D gene ambiguous. CDR3 length equals 12 residues. Germline V gene lookup returns CDR1 GTSNPN and CDR2 SVGIG (reference sequence). V gave up 1 base and J gave up 12 bases, with 13 bases separating them.

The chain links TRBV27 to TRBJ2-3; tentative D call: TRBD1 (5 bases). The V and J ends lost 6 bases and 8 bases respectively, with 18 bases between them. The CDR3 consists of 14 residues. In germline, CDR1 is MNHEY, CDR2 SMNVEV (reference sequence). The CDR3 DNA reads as TGTGCCAGCAGGTCAGGGATGGGGCATGGTACGCAGTATTTT. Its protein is CASRSGMGHGTQYF.

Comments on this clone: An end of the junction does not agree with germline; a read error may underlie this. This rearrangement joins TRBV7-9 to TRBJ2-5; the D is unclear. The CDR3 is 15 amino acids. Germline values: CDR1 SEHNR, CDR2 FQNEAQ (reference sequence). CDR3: CSSSLDFAPRETQYF. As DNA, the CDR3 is TGTTCCAGCAGCTTAGACTTCGCGCCACGCGAGACCCAGTACTTC.

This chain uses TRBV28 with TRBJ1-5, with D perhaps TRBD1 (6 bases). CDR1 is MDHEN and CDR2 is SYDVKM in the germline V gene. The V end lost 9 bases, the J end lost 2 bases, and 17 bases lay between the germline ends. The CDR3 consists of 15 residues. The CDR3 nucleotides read TGTGCCAGTGCTTGGGGGCAGTGGGGCAATCAGCCCCAGCATTTT. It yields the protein CASAWGQWGNQPQHF. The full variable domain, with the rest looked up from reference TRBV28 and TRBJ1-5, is DVKVTQSSRYLVKRTGEKVFLECVQDMDHENMFWYRQDPGLGLRLIYFSYDVKMKEKGDIPEGYSVSREKKERFSLILESASTNQTSMYLCASAWGQWGNQPQHFGDGTRLSIL.